The sequence of this T cell receptor beta chain was determined in a study of identical twins. The V end was cut by 6 bases, the J end by 10 bases, with 16 bases between. The length of the CDR3 is 13 residues. TCRdb reprocessed the 5' RACE reads via MiXCR and lists one record per CDR3 protein. This sample has approximately 500,000 distinct CDR3 sequences, with 20% to 25% found just once. Another study also made use of these data, one on T cells expressing NK-cell markers. That paper adds: The TCR beta repertoires were obtained from sorted CD3+CD56+NKG2C+, CD3+CD56+NKG2C- and CD3+CD56-NKG2C+ T cells. Among the eight sequenced donors, seven tested HCMV-seropositive and one tested seronegative.

The chain couples TRBV12-3 or TRBV12-4 to TRBJ2-1; D is unresolved. The TCR originated in a woman between 18 and 29 years old in good health. Material for sequencing was CD4+ T cells sorted from blood. The CDR3 DNA reads as TGTGCCAGCAGCCTACCCCGACTCCGGGAGCAGTTCTTC. Translating it yields CASSLPRLREQFF.